This T cell receptor (beta chain) was sequenced in a study of cytomegalovirus exposure and HLA in healthy donors. About the study: Genotyping showed 81% of roughly 400 donors falling in the Caucasian-associated ancestry cluster. Study-level results: In a later analysis, HLA-associated TCR beta chains were more clonally expanded than equally common others. In a later analysis, at a false discovery rate of 0.05, about 15,000 TCR beta sequences were associated with HLA alleles.

The PCR employed 60 Vbeta primers together with 13 Jbeta primers. The repertoire was sequenced with immunoSEQ multiplex PCR; TCRdb's copy has only in-frame clones and lacks some. The table has approximately 120,000 clones, less than 80% seen once. This CDR3 region has 12 residues. Looked up from germline, CDR1 is SGHVS and CDR2 is FQNEAQ. Concerning this clone: As yet, its antigen is unknown.

The receptor comes from a woman aged 45-60 years in good health and CMV-seropositive. The specimen sequenced was PBMCs. J is TRBJ2-5 and V is TRBV7-8; possible D gene TRBD2, 5 bases. Near its end, the DNA agrees better with TRBJ2-7, so the J call may be wrong. For the CDR3, the DNA is TGTGCCATCGCGGGTGCGGAGGCCGAGCAGTACTTC. Its translation: CAIAGAEAEQYF.